This T cell receptor beta chain was found in a study of blood T cells in healthy people across ages. Regarding the study as a whole: Getting older went along with TCR beta diversity per million T cells dropping roughly linearly.

A second 7 to 11 cycle PCR used barcoded and J-beta primers. TCRdb fed the 5' RACE reads into MiXCR, producing one record per CDR3 protein. The table records 650,000 to 700,000 distinct CDR3 sequences, roughly 32% of them present only once. Details on this clonotype: What it binds is not known. This may be a read error: a much more frequent sequence differs by one nucleotide.

Isolated PBMCs totaled at least 6 million in each sample. The CDR3 covers 15 residues. Trimming took off 0 bases at V and 4 bases at J, with 12 bases between the two ends. In germline, CDR1 is LGHNA, CDR2 YSLEER. Sequencing used blood. The TCR originated in a woman older than 75 in good health. The chain has TRBV4-3 and TRBJ1-2; D perhaps matches TRBD1 (5 bases). The CDR3 reads CASSQEVGGSYGYTF. DNA for the CDR3: TGCGCCAGCAGCCAAGAGGTGGGGGGAAGCTATGGCTACACCTTC.